The present entry profiles one T cell receptor beta chain with its context. Antigen: not known. Sequenced by immunoSEQ multiplex PCR; TCRdb stores in-frame clones only, minus some. The sample holds about 83,000 clones, more than 70% seen once. This entry comes from a study of T cell responses to AZD1222 COVID-19 vaccine. Overall study: Second doses were pooled across both intervals (about 4 or about 12 weeks). Findings and caveats of the study: After the peak T cell response, and only then, were repertoires sampled. The donors showed a predominance of white British ancestry and of females, with possible underestimation of clonal diversity.

Trimming at V came to 2 bases and at J to 6 bases, leaving 19 bases not matched to a gene. The V gene's germline CDR1 is MNHEY and CDR2 SMNVEV (reference sequence). The CDR3 is 18 residues long. This TCR was recovered from an adult in good health. The rearrangement links TRBV27 to TRBJ2-7, with 7 bases fitting TRBD1. Sequenced here: peripheral blood, sampled on day 0 of AZD1222 vaccination. The CDR3 DNA follows: TGTGCCAGCAGTTTAAGACCAACGGACCCGGGACAGAGAGGCGAGCAGTACTTC. This codes for CASSLRPTDPGQRGEQYF.